A single sample is the source of the 30 T cell receptor beta chains below, sequenced in a study of T cells in Graves' hyperthyroidism and ophthalmopathy (dated by TCRdb to 2018 to 2020). Library construction relied on multiplex PCR. TCRdb shows the sequencer as Illumina HiSeq 2000. The TCR beta CDR3 regions were amplified from RNA transcripts. The first round of RT-PCR for the TCR CDR3 was performed with the HTBI primer set and the Qiagen OneStep RT-PCR kit. In-frame beta chains were kept once TCRdb had trimmed the public reads at Q25 with fastp and called clones with MiXCR. Rows merge per CDR3 protein into single entries with the most common DNA and genes. Recorded for this sample are 200,000 to 250,000 distinct CDR3 sequences; 15% to 20% of them occurred a single time. The top ten constitute approximately 50% of the sample. The sequencing input was blood. These receptor sequences come from a man in his fifties with Graves' hyperthyroidism.

The chain combines TRBV2 with TRBJ1-5; possibly TRBD1 for D (5 bases). The germline V gene has CDR1 SNHLY and CDR2 FYNNEI. The CDR3 runs to 14 residues. Trimming removed 7 bases from V and 4 bases from J, with 14 bases in between. This chain's CDR3 is CASTKWGGNQPQHF. In DNA form, the CDR3 reads TGTGCCAGCACCAAGTGGGGGGGAAATCAGCCCCAGCATTTT. The whole variable domain, filled in from reference TRBV2 and TRBJ1-5, reads EPEVTQTPSHQVTQMGQEVILRCVPISNHLYFYWYRQILGQKVEFLVSFYNNEISEKSEIFDDQFSVERPDGSNFTLKIRSTKLEDSAMYFCASTKWGGNQPQHFGDGTRLSIL.

This clonotype was counted once. This may be a read error, as it is one base from a much larger clone. J is TRBJ2-3 and V is TRBV2; perhaps TRBD2 as D (5 bases). V lost 6 bases and J 4 bases, leaving 14 bases between the germline ends. CDR1 and CDR2 (germline): SNHLY, FYNNEI. The CDR3 is 14 residues long. This chain's CDR3 is CASRVGESPDTQYF. CDR3 DNA sequence: TGTGCCAGCAGGGTCGGGGAGTCGCCAGATACGCAGTATTTT.

The chain joins TRBV11-2 to TRBJ2-5; the match to TRBD2 covers 11 bases. This CDR3 comprises 16 residues. The germline V gene has CDR1 SGHAT and CDR2 FQNNGV. V was pared by 6 bases and J by 5 bases, with 11 bases of the junction left unmatched. The CDR3 DNA reads TGTGCCAGCAGTCCAACTAGCGGGAGACTCCGGGAGACCCAGTACTTC. Protein: CASSPTSGRLRETQYF.

The table lists this clonotype with a few counts. This rearrangement joins TRBV6-1 to TRBJ1-3; the D is unclear. Germline assignment: CDR1 MNHNS and CDR2 SASEGT. V was shortened by 7 bases and J by 0 bases, with 13 bases between the two germline ends. The CDR3 covers 15 residues. CDR3 loop: CASTPKPFSGNTIYF. CDR3 nucleotide sequence: TGTGCCAGCACCCCGAAGCCCTTCTCTGGAAACACCATATATTTT.

V and J are TRBV11-3 and TRBJ1-1; 7 bases are shared with TRBD1. This CDR3 contains 12 residues. Germline V gene lookup returns CDR1 SGHNT and CDR2 YENEEA. The ends lost 2 bases at V and 6 bases at J; junction bases unmatched: 0. Written as DNA, the CDR3 is TGTGCCAGCAGCTTACAGGGGGCTGAAGCTTTCTTT. This gives the protein CASSLQGAEAFF.

This clonotype has at least ten counts. The V and J genes are TRBV11-1 and TRBJ2-7; no clear D gene. Germline loops: CDR1 SGHAT, CDR2 FQDESV (reference sequence). This CDR3 region has 11 residues. The V end lost 4 bases, the J end lost 9 bases, and 10 bases lay between the germline ends. CDR3 DNA sequence: TGTGCCAGCAGCTCAGGACGGCGGCAGTACTTC. This translates into CASSSGRRQYF.

Many counts were recorded for this clonotype. The chain couples TRBV18 to TRBJ2-1; 11 positions agree with TRBD2. Germline CDR1 KGHSH, CDR2 LQKENI. The V and J ends lost 0 bases and 2 bases, in that order; junction bases with no gene match: 3. CDR3 length equals 17 residues. DNA of the CDR3: TGTGCCAGCTCACCACCGGGACTAGCGGCGCCCTACAATGAGCAGTTCTTC. Encoded protein: CASSPPGLAAPYNEQFF.

In its sample, this clonotype was seen many times. The rearrangement links TRBV6-5 to TRBJ2-1; TRBD2 matches at 7 bases. This CDR3 region has 18 residues. Germline V gene sequence: CDR1 MNHEY, CDR2 SVGAGI. V dropped 0 bases and J dropped 9; count of bases not matched to a gene: 17. DNA for the CDR3: TGTGCCAGCAGTTACTCTCTGGGGTGGGCGGGAGAGGTTGGTGAGCAGTTCTTC. Translated, it gives CASSYSLGWAGEVGEQFF.

Ten or more counts support this clonotype. The chain is built from TRBV12-3 or TRBV12-4 and TRBJ2-3, with D unresolved. This CDR3 comprises 12 residues. The V gene lost 5 bases and the J gene lost 2 bases, with 5 bases spanning the gap. CDR3 residues: CASSTTTDTQYF. The CDR3 nucleotides read TGTGCCAGCAGTACCACCACAGATACGCAGTATTTT.

This clonotype was seen many times. The chain recombines TRBV28 with TRBJ1-2; D might be TRBD1 (5 bases). The V and J ends lost 5 bases and 4 bases respectively, with 14 bases between them. The CDR3 is made up of 14 amino acids. Germline CDR1 reads MDHEN; CDR2 reads SYDVKM. CDR3 nucleotide sequence: TGTGCCAGCAGTGGCTCGGGGCGAGGCTATGGCTACACCTTC. It is translated as CASSGSGRGYGYTF.

This clonotype has at least ten counts. The V gene is TRBV2, the J gene TRBJ2-3; D possibly uses TRBD1 or TRBD2 (7 bases each). Per the germline V gene, CDR1 is SNHLY and CDR2 is FYNNEI. Trimming shortened V by 2 bases and J by 8 bases, and 23 bases separated the two germline ends. The CDR3 contains 17 residues. The CDR3: CASSERLWGGGDGTQYF. CDR3 bases: TGTGCCAGCAGTGAACGTCTTTGGGGAGGGGGCGACGGTACGCAGTATTTT.

The chain combines TRBV5-4 with TRBJ2-7; TRBD1 is a possible D gene (6 bases). The germline V and J ends were trimmed by 2 bases and 5 bases, with 14 bases remaining between them. CDR1 SGHNT and CDR2 YYREEE come from the germline V gene (reference sequence). CDR3 size: 14 residues. The CDR3: CASSLGGYSNEQYF. CDR3 DNA: TGTGCCAGCAGCTTAGGGGGATATAGCAACGAGCAGTACTTC.

This clonotype was counted ten times or more. The V and J genes are TRBV27 and TRBJ2-3; D ambiguous. V lost 3 bases and J 1 base, leaving 8 bases between the germline ends. Germline values: CDR1 MNHEY, CDR2 SMNVEV (reference sequence). CDR3 size: 14 residues. CDR3 region: CASSFIVGTDTQYF. The CDR3 region has the DNA TGTGCCAGCAGTTTCATAGTGGGCACAGATACGCAGTATTTT.

Concerning this clonotype: A much larger clone is a single base away; this may be a read error. This chain links TRBV12-3 or TRBV12-4 with TRBJ2-1; 7 bases map to TRBD1. The CDR3 runs 15 residues. V was pared by 7 bases and J by 5 bases, with 11 bases of the junction left unmatched. Here the CDR3 DNA reads TGTGCCAGCACCGGCCAGGACAGGACGAACAATGAGCAGTTCTTC. Amino acid sequence: CASTGQDRTNNEQFF.

This clonotype was seen ten or more times. The CDR3 loop reads CASSLGLANYEQYF. The CDR3 DNA reads TGTGCCAGCAGCTTAGGACTAGCTAACTACGAGCAGTACTTC. The V and J genes are TRBV11-2 and TRBJ2-7, with 7 nucleotides matching TRBD2. In germline, CDR1 is SGHAT, CDR2 FQNNGV. Trimming took 1 base from V and 3 from J; bases not matched to a gene: 3. The CDR3 runs 14 residues. Filled out from reference TRBV11-2 and TRBJ2-7, the complete variable domain reads EAGVAQSPRYKIIEKRQSVAFWCNPISGHATLYWYQQILGQGPKLLIQFQNNGVVDDSQLPKDRFSAERLKGVDSTLKIQPAKLEDSAVYLCASSLGLANYEQYFGPGTRLTVT.

The J gene is TRBJ2-7, the V gene TRBV3-1; 10 bases align to TRBD1. The CDR3 is made up of 16 amino acids. The V segment lost 4 bases and the J segment 4 bases; nucleotides outside the gene matches: 10. Germline lookup yields CDR1 LGHDT and CDR2 YNNKEL (reference sequence). CDR3 sequence: CASSRIPGQGLYEQYF. CDR3 sequence (DNA): TGTGCCAGCAGCCGAATTCCGGGACAGGGGCTATACGAGCAGTACTTC.

V gene TRBV20-1 combines with J gene TRBJ2-6, with D unclear. V gave up 4 bases and J gave up 3 bases, with 7 bases separating them. Germline CDR1 reads DFQATT; CDR2 reads SNEGSKA (reference sequence). The CDR3 runs to 13 residues. The CDR3 nucleotides read TGCAGTGCTATCGGAAATGGGGCCAACGTCCTGACTTTC. It yields the protein CSAIGNGANVLTF.

The V and J genes are TRBV5-5 and TRBJ2-3; TRBD2 might be the D (5 bases). The CDR3 runs to 16 residues. The V gene lost 0 bases and the J gene lost 5 bases, with 16 bases spanning the gap. Looked up from germline, CDR1 is SGHKS and CDR2 is YYEKEE (reference sequence). CDR3 sequence reads: CASSLAWVRGLDTQYF. The DNA for the CDR3 is TGTGCCAGCAGCTTGGCTTGGGTACGGGGTTTAGATACGCAGTATTTT. Using reference TRBV5-5 and TRBJ2-3 for the parts outside the CDR3, the full variable domain is DAGVTQSPTHLIKTRGQQVTLRCSPISGHKSVSWYQQVLGQGPQFIFQYYEKEERGRGNFPDRFSARQFPNYSSELNVNALLLGDSALYLCASSLAWVRGLDTQYFGPGTRLTVL.

This clonotype was picked up a small number of times. The chain links TRBV12-3 or TRBV12-4 to TRBJ2-3; TRBD1 matches at 7 bases. The CDR3 has 15 residues. The J segment lost 1 base and the V segment lost 6 bases, leaving 7 bases of the junction unmatched. The chain's CDR3 is CASRQGRTGTDTQYF. Here the CDR3 DNA reads TGTGCCAGCAGACAGGGGCGGACGGGCACAGATACGCAGTATTTT.

This clonotype was counted many times. In DNA, the CDR3 is TGCGCCAGCAGCTTGAGCTTAGCCGCAGATACGCAGTATTTT. Its translation is CASSLSLAADTQYF. This chain joins TRBV5-1 and TRBJ2-3, with D uncertain. Looked up from germline, CDR1 is SGHRS and CDR2 is YFSETQ. CDR3 length: 14 residues. Trimming took off 1 base at V and 4 bases at J, with 10 bases between the two ends.

This chain uses TRBV12-3 or TRBV12-4 with TRBJ1-2, with D perhaps TRBD1 (6 bases). The V end lost 5 bases, the J end lost 5 bases, and 15 bases lay between the germline ends. This CDR3 has 14 residues. DNA of the CDR3: TGTGCCAGCAGTCCCCGGGGGGGCTGGTATGGCTACACCTTC. Translating gives CASSPRGGWYGYTF.

This clonotype was detected ten times or more. The chain uses TRBV20-1 and TRBJ2-5; D perhaps matches TRBD1 (5 bases). The germline V and J ends were trimmed by 6 bases and 1 base, with 18 bases remaining between them. The CDR3 totals 15 residues. CDR1 DFQATT and CDR2 SNEGSKA come from the germline V gene (reference sequence). This chain's CDR3 is CSATSQGVPQETQYF. The CDR3 DNA sequence: TGCAGTGCCACGTCCCAGGGCGTACCCCAAGAGACCCAGTACTTC.

This clonotype appeared a few times. The chain combines TRBV20-1 with TRBJ2-1; possible D gene TRBD1, 8 bases. The germline V and J ends were trimmed by 5 bases and 7 bases, with 18 bases remaining between them. Germline CDR1 and CDR2: DFQATT and SNEGSKA (reference sequence). This CDR3 contains 14 residues. CDR3 DNA sequence: TGCAGTGCTCCTAGCGGACAGGGAGGGAATGAGCAGTTCTTC. It encodes CSAPSGQGGNEQFF.

This clonotype was recorded at least ten times. The genes are TRBV29-1 and TRBJ2-7, with D perhaps matching TRBD2 (6 bases). This CDR3 is 11 amino acids long. Germline CDR1 is SQVTM and CDR2 is ANQGSEA. Trimming cost V 4 bases and J 7 bases, with 11 bases left between them. This CDR3 reads CSVARDVEQYF. CDR3 nucleotides: TGCAGCGTTGCGCGGGACGTTGAGCAGTACTTC.

This clonotype was observed many times. In DNA, the CDR3 is TGCGCCAGCAGCTTGGGACAGGGAAAAAGAGATACGCAGTATTTT. Encoded protein: CASSLGQGKRDTQYF. The chain joins TRBV5-1 to TRBJ2-3, with 7 bases lining up with TRBD1. The ends lost 0 bases at V and 5 bases at J; junction bases unmatched: 6. This CDR3 region has 15 residues. Germline-derived CDR1 and CDR2 are SGHRS and YFSETQ.

This clonotype appeared a few times. The genes are TRBV29-1 and TRBJ1-2; no firm D call. CDR3 size: 14 residues. The ends were cut back, 1 base at V and 4 bases at J, with 13 bases in the middle. Germline CDR1 reads SQVTM; CDR2 reads ANQGSEA. The CDR3 reads CSVEGAGLGYGYTF. The CDR3 coding sequence is TGCAGCGTTGAAGGCGCGGGATTGGGCTATGGCTACACCTTC.

The CDR3 nucleotides are TGTGCCACCAGTGACCATCAGGGAGTCCTACGGGGGCAGTTCTTC. Translating gives CATSDHQGVLRGQFF. The V call is TRBV24-1, the J call TRBJ2-1; TRBD1 or TRBD2 may be the D gene (5 bases each). Trimming took 4 bases from V and 12 from J, leaving 21 bases between them. Germline V gene lookup returns CDR1 KGHDR and CDR2 SFDVKD. This CDR3 has 15 residues.

This clonotype was observed at least ten times. J is TRBJ2-1 and V is TRBV2; D perhaps matches TRBD2 (6 bases). The V end lost 7 bases, the J end lost 4 bases, and 20 bases lay between the germline ends. Germline V gene sequence: CDR1 SNHLY, CDR2 FYNNEI. This CDR3 region has 16 residues. The CDR3 region has the DNA TGTGCCAGCACTCCGTCTGGGGGAGCGGGTTACAATGAGCAGTTCTTC. Translating it yields CASTPSGGAGYNEQFF.

This clonotype was counted a few times. V gene TRBV7-9 combines with J gene TRBJ2-1, with 12 bases lining up with TRBD2. J gave up 7 bases and V 3 bases, and 10 bases lay outside the gene matches. CDR1 and CDR2 (germline): SEHNR, FQNEAQ (reference sequence). This CDR3 spans 17 amino acids. The CDR3 DNA reads TGTGCCAGCAGCTTCTCATCTAGCGGGAGGGCCAGTAATGAGCAGTTCTTC. It encodes CASSFSSSGRASNEQFF.

This clonotype was seen repeatedly, ten times or more. This chain connects TRBV28 to TRBJ2-2, with D possibly matching TRBD1 (6 bases). This CDR3 has 15 amino acids. Trimming removed 3 bases from V and 7 bases from J, with 15 bases in between. CDR1 MDHEN and CDR2 SYDVKM come from the germline V gene. CDR3 bases: TGTGCCAGCAGTTTCCTCGGACAGTTTCGCGGGGAGCTGTTTTTT. Translated, it gives CASSFLGQFRGELFF.